The T cell receptor (beta chain) under discussion was sequenced for a study of identical twins. General study findings and limits: Analyses of zero insertions could be partly confounded by invariant MAIT and iNKT cells. Within monozygotic twins, out-of-frame TCR alpha sharing was underestimated by the models. Excess twin sharing in beta out-of-frame sequences was weaker.

The CDR3 is made up of 15 amino acids. V was clipped by 3 bases and J by 6 bases; unmatched bases: 5. A universal primer site was added by template switching, and unique molecular identifiers were carried by the cDNA. TCRdb redid the calling of the 5' RACE reads with MiXCR, one entry per CDR3 protein. The data hold 1,800,000 or so distinct CDR3 sequences, with around a third observed a single time. This clonotype was observed a handful of times. What it recognizes is unknown. The chain is built from TRBV12-3 or TRBV12-4 and TRBJ1-5, with 10 bases aligning to TRBD1. Specimen: cord blood. This receptor was obtained from a newborn girl in good health. The CDR3 coding sequence is TGTGCCAGCAGTTTTACCGGGACAGGGGTTCAGCCCCAGCATTTT. Translation: CASSFTGTGVQPQHF.